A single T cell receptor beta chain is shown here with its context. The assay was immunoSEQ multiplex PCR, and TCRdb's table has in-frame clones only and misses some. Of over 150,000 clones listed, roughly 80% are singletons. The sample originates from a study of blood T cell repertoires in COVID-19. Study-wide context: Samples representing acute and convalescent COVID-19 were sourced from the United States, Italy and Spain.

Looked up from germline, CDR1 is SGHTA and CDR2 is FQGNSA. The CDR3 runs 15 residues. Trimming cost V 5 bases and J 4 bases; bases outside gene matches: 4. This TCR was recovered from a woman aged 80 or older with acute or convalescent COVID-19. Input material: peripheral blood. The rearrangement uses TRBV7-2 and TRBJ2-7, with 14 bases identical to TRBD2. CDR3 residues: CASSQGLAGAYEQYF. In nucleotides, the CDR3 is TGTGCCAGCAGCCAGGGACTAGCGGGGGCATACGAGCAGTACTTC.